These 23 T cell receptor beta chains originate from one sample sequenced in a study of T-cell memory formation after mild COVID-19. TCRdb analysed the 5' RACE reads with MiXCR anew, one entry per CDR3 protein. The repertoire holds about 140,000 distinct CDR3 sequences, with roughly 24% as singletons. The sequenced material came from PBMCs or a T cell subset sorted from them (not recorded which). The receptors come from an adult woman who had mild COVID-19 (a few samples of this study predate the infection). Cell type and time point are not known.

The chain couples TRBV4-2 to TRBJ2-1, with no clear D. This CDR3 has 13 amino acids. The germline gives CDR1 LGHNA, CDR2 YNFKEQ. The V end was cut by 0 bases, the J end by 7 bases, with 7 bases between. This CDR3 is CASSQDVRNEQFF. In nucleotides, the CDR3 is TGTGCCAGCAGCCAAGACGTACGGAATGAGCAGTTCTTC.

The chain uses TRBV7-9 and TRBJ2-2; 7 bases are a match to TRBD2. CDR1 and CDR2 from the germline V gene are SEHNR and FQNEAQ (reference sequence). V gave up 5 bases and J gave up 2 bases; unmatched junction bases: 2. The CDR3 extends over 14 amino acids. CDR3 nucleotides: TGTGCCAGCAGCCAGGGACTAAACACCGGGGAGCTGTTTTTT. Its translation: CASSQGLNTGELFF.

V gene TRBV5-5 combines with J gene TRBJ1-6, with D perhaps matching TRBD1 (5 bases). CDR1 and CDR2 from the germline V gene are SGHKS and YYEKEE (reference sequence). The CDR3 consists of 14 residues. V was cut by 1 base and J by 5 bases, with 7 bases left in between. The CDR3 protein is CASSLSGNNSPLHF. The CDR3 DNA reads TGTGCCAGCAGCTTGTCAGGGAATAATTCACCCCTCCACTTT.

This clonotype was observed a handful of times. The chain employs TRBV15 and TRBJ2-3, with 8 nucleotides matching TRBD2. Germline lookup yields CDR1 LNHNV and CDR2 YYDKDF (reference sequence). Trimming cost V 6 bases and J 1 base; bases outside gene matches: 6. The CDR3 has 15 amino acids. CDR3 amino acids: CATSAGGGRTDTQYF. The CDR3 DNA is TGTGCCACCAGTGCCGGGGGGGGCCGCACAGATACGCAGTATTTT.

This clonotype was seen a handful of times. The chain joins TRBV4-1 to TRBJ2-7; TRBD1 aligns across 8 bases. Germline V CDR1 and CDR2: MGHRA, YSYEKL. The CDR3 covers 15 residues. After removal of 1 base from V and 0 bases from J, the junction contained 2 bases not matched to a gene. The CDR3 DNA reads TGCGCCAGCAGCCAAGGCAGGGGGCTCTCCTACGAGCAGTACTTC. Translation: CASSQGRGLSYEQYF.

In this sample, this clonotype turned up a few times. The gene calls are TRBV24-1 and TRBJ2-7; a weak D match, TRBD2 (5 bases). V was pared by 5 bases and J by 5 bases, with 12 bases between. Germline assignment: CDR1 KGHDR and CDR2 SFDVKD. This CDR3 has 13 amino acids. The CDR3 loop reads CATSAGSEDEQYF. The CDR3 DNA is TGTGCCACCAGTGCCGGGTCGGAGGACGAGCAGTACTTC.

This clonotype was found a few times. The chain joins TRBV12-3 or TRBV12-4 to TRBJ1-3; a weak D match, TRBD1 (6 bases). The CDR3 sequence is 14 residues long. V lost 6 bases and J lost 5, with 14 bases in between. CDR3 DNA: TGTGCCAGCAGCCCCAACACAGGGAGAAACACCATATATTTT. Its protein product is CASSPNTGRNTIYF.

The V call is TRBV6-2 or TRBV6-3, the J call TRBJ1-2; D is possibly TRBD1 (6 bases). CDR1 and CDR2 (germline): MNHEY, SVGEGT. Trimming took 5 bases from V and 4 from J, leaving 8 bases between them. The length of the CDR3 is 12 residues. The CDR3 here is CASSRDTYGYTF. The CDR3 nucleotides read TGTGCCAGCAGTAGGGACACCTATGGCTACACCTTC.

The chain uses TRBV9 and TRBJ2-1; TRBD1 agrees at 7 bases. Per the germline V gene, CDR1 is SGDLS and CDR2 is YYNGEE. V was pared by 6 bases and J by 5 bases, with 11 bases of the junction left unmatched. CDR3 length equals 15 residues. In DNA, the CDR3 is TGTGCCAGCACCCCTCCTCCGGGACAGAACAATGAGCAGTTCTTC. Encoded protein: CASTPPPGQNNEQFF.

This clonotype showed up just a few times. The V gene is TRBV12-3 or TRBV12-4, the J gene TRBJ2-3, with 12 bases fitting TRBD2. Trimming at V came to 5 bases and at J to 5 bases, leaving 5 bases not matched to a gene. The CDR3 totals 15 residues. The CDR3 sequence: CASSGLAGPGDTQYF. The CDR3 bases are TGTGCCAGCAGTGGACTAGCGGGGCCGGGAGATACGCAGTATTTT.

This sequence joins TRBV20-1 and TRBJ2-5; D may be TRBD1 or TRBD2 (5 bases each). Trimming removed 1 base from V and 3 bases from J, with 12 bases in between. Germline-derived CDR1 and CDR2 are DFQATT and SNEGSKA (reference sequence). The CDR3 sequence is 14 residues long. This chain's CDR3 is CSARGGAAEETQYF. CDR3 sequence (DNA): TGCAGTGCTAGAGGAGGGGCCGCCGAAGAGACCCAGTACTTC.

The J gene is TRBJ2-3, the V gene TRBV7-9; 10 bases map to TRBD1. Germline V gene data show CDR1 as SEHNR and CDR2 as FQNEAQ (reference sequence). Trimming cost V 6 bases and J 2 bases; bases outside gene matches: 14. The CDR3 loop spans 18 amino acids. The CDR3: CASRETPGTGEDTDTQYF. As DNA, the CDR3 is TGTGCCAGCAGAGAAACCCCCGGGACAGGGGAGGACACAGATACGCAGTATTTT. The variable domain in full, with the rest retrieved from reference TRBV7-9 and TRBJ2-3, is DTGVSQNPRHKITKRGQNVTFRCDPISEHNRLYWYRQTLGQGPEFLTYFQNEAQLEKSRLLSDRFSAERPKGSFSTLEIQRTEQGDSAMYLCASRETPGTGEDTDTQYFGPGTRLTVL.

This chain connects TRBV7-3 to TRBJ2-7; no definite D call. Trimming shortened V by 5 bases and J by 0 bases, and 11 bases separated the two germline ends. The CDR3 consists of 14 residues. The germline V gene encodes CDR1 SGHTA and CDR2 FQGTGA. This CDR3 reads CASSHAPGSYEQYF. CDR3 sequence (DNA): TGTGCCAGCAGCCACGCCCCAGGCTCCTACGAGCAGTACTTC. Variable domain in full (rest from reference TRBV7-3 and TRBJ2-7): GAGVSQTPSNKVTEKGKYVELRCDPISGHTALYWYRQSLGQGPEFLIYFQGTGAADDSGLPNDRFFAVRPEGSVSTLKIQRTERGDSAVYLCASSHAPGSYEQYFGPGTRLTVT.

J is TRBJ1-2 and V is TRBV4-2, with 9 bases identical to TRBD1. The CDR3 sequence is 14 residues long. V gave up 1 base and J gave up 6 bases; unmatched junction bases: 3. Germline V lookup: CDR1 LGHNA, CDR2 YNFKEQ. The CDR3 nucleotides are TGTGCCAGCAGCCAAGTGGGACAGGGCGATGGCTACACCTTC. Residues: CASSQVGQGDGYTF.

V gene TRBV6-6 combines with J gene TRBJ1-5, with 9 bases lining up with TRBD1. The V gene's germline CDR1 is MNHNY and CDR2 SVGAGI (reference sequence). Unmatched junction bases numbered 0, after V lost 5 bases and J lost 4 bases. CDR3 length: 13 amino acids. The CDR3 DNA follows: TGTGCCAGCAGTGACAGGGGGAATCAGCCCCAGCATTTT. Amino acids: CASSDRGNQPQHF.

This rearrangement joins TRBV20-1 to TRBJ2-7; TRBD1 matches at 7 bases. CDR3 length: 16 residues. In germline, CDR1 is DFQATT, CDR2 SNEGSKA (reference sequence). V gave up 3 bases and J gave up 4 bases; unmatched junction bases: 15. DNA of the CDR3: TGCAGTGCTAGGGAACAGGGGAATACCCCCTTATACGAGCAGTACTTC. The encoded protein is CSAREQGNTPLYEQYF.

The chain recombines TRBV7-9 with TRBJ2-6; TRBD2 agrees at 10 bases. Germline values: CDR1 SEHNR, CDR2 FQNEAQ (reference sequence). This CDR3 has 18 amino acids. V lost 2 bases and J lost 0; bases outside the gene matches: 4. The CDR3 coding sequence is TGTGCCAGCAGCTTATGGTCTAGCGGGAGCTCTGGGGCCAACGTCCTGACTTTC. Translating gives CASSLWSSGSSGANVLTF.

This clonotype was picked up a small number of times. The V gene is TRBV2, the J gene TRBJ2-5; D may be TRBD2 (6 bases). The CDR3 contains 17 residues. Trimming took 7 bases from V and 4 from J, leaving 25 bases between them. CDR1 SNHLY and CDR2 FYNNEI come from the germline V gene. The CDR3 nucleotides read TGTGCCAGCATTCCTGGGACCGGGGGACTCAAAGGAGAGACCCAGTACTTC. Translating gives CASIPGTGGLKGETQYF.

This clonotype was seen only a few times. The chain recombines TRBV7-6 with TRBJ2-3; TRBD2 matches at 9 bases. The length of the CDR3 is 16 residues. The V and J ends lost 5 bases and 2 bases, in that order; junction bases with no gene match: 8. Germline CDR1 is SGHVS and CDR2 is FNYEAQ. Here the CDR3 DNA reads TGTGCCAGCAGCCCCCTAGCGGGGAGTTACACAGATACGCAGTATTTT. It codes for CASSPLAGSYTDTQYF.

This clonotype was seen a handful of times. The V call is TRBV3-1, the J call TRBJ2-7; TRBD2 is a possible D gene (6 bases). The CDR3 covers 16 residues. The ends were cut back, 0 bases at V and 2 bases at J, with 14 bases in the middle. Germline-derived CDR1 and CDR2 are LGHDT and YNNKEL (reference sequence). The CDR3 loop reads CASSQDPGRLPYEQYF. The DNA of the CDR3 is TGTGCCAGCAGCCAAGATCCCGGGAGACTTCCCTACGAGCAGTACTTC.

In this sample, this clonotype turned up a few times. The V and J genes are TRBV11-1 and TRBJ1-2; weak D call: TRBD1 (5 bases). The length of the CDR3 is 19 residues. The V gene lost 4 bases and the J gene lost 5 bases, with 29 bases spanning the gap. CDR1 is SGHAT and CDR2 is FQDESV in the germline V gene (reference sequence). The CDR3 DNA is TGTGCCAGCAGCTCCCGGACGGGGGAACCTCCGGGCGTCGTGTATGGCTACACCTTC. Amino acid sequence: CASSSRTGEPPGVVYGYTF. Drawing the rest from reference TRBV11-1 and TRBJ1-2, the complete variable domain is EAEVAQSPRYKITEKSQAVAFWCDPISGHATLYWYRQILGQGPELLVQFQDESVVDDSQLPKDRFSAERLKGVDSTLKIQPAELGDSAMYLCASSSRTGEPPGVVYGYTFGSGTRLTVV.

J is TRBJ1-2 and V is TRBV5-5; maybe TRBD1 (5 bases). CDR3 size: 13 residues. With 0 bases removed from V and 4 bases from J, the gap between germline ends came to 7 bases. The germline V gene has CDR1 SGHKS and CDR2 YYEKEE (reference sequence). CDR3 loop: CASSLEQVYGYTF. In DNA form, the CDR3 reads TGTGCCAGCAGCTTGGAACAGGTCTATGGCTACACCTTC.

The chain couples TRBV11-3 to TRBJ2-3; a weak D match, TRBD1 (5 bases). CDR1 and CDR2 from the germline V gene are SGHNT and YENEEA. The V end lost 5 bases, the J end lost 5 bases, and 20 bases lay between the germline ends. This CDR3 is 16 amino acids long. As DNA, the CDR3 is TGTGCCAGCAGCCCCCGCACAGGACCCGAACGAGATACGCAGTATTTT. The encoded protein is CASSPRTGPERDTQYF.